The 30 T cell receptor beta chains below were found in one sample sequenced in a study of neurological immune-mediated disorders (dated by TCRdb to about 2019). The receptor library was made with 5' RACE. The sequencer was an Illumina HiSeq 2500. TCRdb trimmed public reads at Q25 via fastp, called clones via MiXCR and kept in-frame beta chains. Under each unique CDR3 protein, matching rows form one entry showing the most common genes and DNA. The sample table holds some 28,000 distinct CDR3 sequences, of which 6.6% were seen once. The top ten hold roughly 9% of the sample. The sequenced sample was PBMCs. The source is a woman aged 45-59 years in good health.

This clonotype was counted at least ten times. The genes are TRBV12-3 or TRBV12-4 and TRBJ1-2; no definite D call. The CDR3 runs 13 residues. V dropped 3 bases and J dropped 5 bases, with 10 bases sitting between them. The CDR3 loop is CASSFTEAYGYTF. As DNA, the CDR3 is TGTGCCAGCAGTTTTACGGAAGCTTATGGCTACACCTTC.

This clonotype was counted a single time. V and J are TRBV28 and TRBJ2-2; TRBD1 is a possible D gene (5 bases). Germline CDR1 and CDR2: MDHEN and SYDVKM. V was pared by 8 bases and J by 8 bases, with 12 bases between. The CDR3 runs to 12 residues. The CDR3 DNA follows: TGTGCCAGCGAAACAGGTCTGGGGGAGCTGTTTTTT. Translation: CASETGLGELFF.

This clonotype appeared many times. V usage is TRBV7-2 and J usage is TRBJ1-6; tentatively, D is TRBD1 (5 bases). The germline V and J ends were trimmed by 5 bases and 5 bases, with 13 bases remaining between them. CDR3 length: 15 amino acids. From germline, CDR1 is SGHTA and CDR2 FQGNSA. The CDR3 sequence: CASSRVGGNNSPLHF. For the CDR3, the DNA is TGTGCCAGCAGCCGCGTGGGGGGGAATAATTCACCCCTCCACTTT.

In this sample, this clonotype turned up many times. The CDR3 DNA is TGCAGCGTGTTGCGCGAGGGGCAGGGTGGCTACACCTTC. It codes for CSVLREGQGGYTF. This rearrangement joins TRBV29-1 to TRBJ1-2; TRBD1 might be the D (5 bases). The CDR3 runs 13 residues. CDR1 and CDR2 from the germline V gene are SQVTM and ANQGSEA. V dropped 6 bases and J dropped 7 bases, with 18 bases sitting between them.

This clonotype was observed at least ten times. The rearrangement uses TRBV6-2 or TRBV6-3 and TRBJ2-3; 7 positions match TRBD1. Germline V lookup: CDR1 MNHEY, CDR2 SVGEGT. The ends lost 6 bases at V and 2 bases at J; junction bases unmatched: 23. The CDR3 covers 20 residues. CDR3 nucleotide sequence: TGTGCCAGCAGACCCGGCCCCCACAGGGGCACTCGACCATACACAGATACGCAGTATTTT. Amino acids: CASRPGPHRGTRPYTDTQYF.

This clonotype was detected many times. The rearrangement joins TRBV7-9 to TRBJ2-7; D is ambiguous. The CDR3 covers 13 residues. In germline, CDR1 is SEHNR, CDR2 FQNEAQ (reference sequence). Trimming stripped 4 bases from V and 6 bases from J, with 13 bases between. CDR3 loop: CASSSGGISEQYF. In nucleotides, the CDR3 is TGTGCCAGCAGCTCCGGCGGAATAAGCGAGCAGTACTTC.

This clonotype has a count of ten or more. This chain connects TRBV2 to TRBJ1-1, with D hard to call. Trimming removed 8 bases at V and 1 base at J, with 11 bases between. The CDR3 extends over 13 amino acids. Per the germline V gene, CDR1 is SNHLY and CDR2 is FYNNEI. CDR3 region: CASFGERNTEAFF. The CDR3 bases are TGTGCCAGCTTTGGCGAGAGGAACACTGAAGCTTTCTTT.

This clonotype appeared many times. In nucleotides, the CDR3 is TGCAGTGCTAGACCAAGGGACAGGGAAGTTCCGGATACGCAGTATTTT. It encodes CSARPRDREVPDTQYF. This sequence joins TRBV20-1 and TRBJ2-3; TRBD1 aligns across 9 bases. Trimming at V came to 2 bases and at J to 6 bases, leaving 12 bases not matched to a gene. From germline, CDR1 is DFQATT and CDR2 SNEGSKA (reference sequence). CDR3 length: 16 amino acids.

At least ten counts were recorded for this clonotype. The V and J genes are TRBV20-1 and TRBJ2-7; TRBD1 matches 7 bases. Germline CDR1 is DFQATT and CDR2 is SNEGSKA (reference sequence). The V segment lost 0 bases and the J segment 7 bases; nucleotides outside the gene matches: 12. This CDR3 region has 15 residues. The CDR3 loop is CSARDDRVVLREQYF. The DNA for the CDR3 is TGCAGTGCTAGAGACGACAGGGTAGTCCTACGGGAGCAGTACTTC.

This clonotype was detected ten times or more. The genes are TRBV7-9 and TRBJ1-1, with D unclear. Trimming left V 3 bases short and J 10 bases short, with 15 bases between. This CDR3 spans 13 amino acids. The germline CDR1 and CDR2 sequences are SEHNR and FQNEAQ (reference sequence). The CDR3 region is CASSFASLRGAFF. CDR3 bases: TGTGCCAGCAGCTTTGCCTCGCTACGGGGAGCTTTCTTT.

This clonotype has just a few counts. The genes are TRBV7-2 and TRBJ1-5; the D gene is possibly TRBD1 (5 bases). In germline, CDR1 is SGHTA, CDR2 FQGNSA. Deletions cut 3 bases from V and 4 bases from J, with 10 bases between. The CDR3 has 14 amino acids. CDR3 DNA sequence: TGTGCCAGCAGCTTCCCGGGGCTTAATCAGCCCCAGCATTTT. Encoded protein: CASSFPGLNQPQHF.

This clonotype was seen at least ten times. The chain employs TRBV11-1 and TRBJ1-1; D gene uncertain. The V end lost 5 bases, the J end lost 7 bases, and 20 bases lay between the germline ends. In germline, CDR1 is SGHAT, CDR2 FQDESV (reference sequence). There are 15 residues in the CDR3. The CDR3 is CASSNAMSGLYEAFF. CDR3 DNA sequence: TGTGCCAGCAGCAACGCTATGTCGGGTCTCTATGAAGCTTTCTTT.

This clonotype was counted many times. The chain links TRBV7-7 to TRBJ2-7, with D maybe TRBD2 (5 bases). Germline loops: CDR1 SSHAT, CDR2 FNYEAQ (reference sequence). V gave up 1 base and J gave up 0 bases, with 10 bases separating them. The CDR3 contains 15 residues. The CDR3 DNA follows: TGTGCCAGCAGCTTAGAATCGGGGTTCTCCTACGAGCAGTACTTC. This gives the protein CASSLESGFSYEQYF.

Ten or more counts support this clonotype. This chain links TRBV4-1 with TRBJ2-1; D is uncertain. Germline V lookup: CDR1 MGHRA, CDR2 YSYEKL. This CDR3 has 16 residues. V was cut by 1 base and J by 0 bases, with 10 bases left in between. CDR3 coding DNA: TGCGCCAGCAGCCAAGTTAACATTCTCTCCTACAATGAGCAGTTCTTC. Its protein product is CASSQVNILSYNEQFF.

This clonotype was found many times. The CDR3 sequence: CASSLMTASTDTQYF. The CDR3 nucleotides read TGTGCCAGCAGTTTAATGACTGCTAGCACAGATACGCAGTATTTT. The chain has TRBV28 and TRBJ2-3, with D uncertain. V shed 2 bases and J shed 0 bases, with 9 bases lying between them. This CDR3 has 15 residues. Looked up from germline, CDR1 is MDHEN and CDR2 is SYDVKM. The full variable domain, its missing parts supplied by reference TRBV28 and TRBJ2-3, is DVKVTQSSRYLVKRTGEKVFLECVQDMDHENMFWYRQDPGLGLRLIYFSYDVKMKEKGDIPEGYSVSREKKERFSLILESASTNQTSMYLCASSLMTASTDTQYFGPGTRLTVL.

This clonotype was counted ten times or more. The V and J genes are TRBV20-1 and TRBJ2-1; weak D call: TRBD1 (5 bases). V lost 8 bases, J lost 3 bases, and 14 bases lay in between. CDR1 and CDR2 (germline): DFQATT, SNEGSKA (reference sequence). CDR3 length: 13 amino acids. This CDR3 is CSWARESYNEQFF. CDR3 DNA sequence: TGCAGTTGGGCCAGGGAAAGCTACAATGAGCAGTTCTTC.

There are many counts of this clonotype. The V call is TRBV20-1, the J call TRBJ2-1; D possibly uses TRBD1 or TRBD2 (5 bases each). Trimming took 8 bases from V and 4 from J, leaving 18 bases between them. This CDR3 is built from 14 residues. Per the germline V gene, CDR1 is DFQATT and CDR2 is SNEGSKA (reference sequence). This CDR3 is CSSPGAGMYNEQFF. The CDR3 DNA follows: TGCAGTTCGCCCGGGGCCGGGATGTACAATGAGCAGTTCTTC.

Many counts were recorded for this clonotype. This chain connects TRBV20-1 to TRBJ1-2, with D maybe TRBD1 (5 bases). There are 13 residues in the CDR3. From germline, CDR1 is DFQATT and CDR2 SNEGSKA (reference sequence). With 7 bases removed from V and 3 bases from J, the gap between germline ends came to 15 bases. The CDR3 DNA reads as TGCAGTGTCCGAGAGGGAGGGGACTATGGCTACACCTTC. This translates into CSVREGGDYGYTF.

This clonotype came up many times. The chain carries TRBV5-1 and TRBJ2-1; TRBD1 aligns across 10 bases. Looked up from germline, CDR1 is SGHRS and CDR2 is YFSETQ. With V trimmed by 2 bases and J by 7 bases, 6 bases remained unmatched. The CDR3 covers 15 residues. CDR3 protein: CASSFDRGLRNEQFF. DNA of the CDR3: TGCGCCAGCAGCTTCGACAGGGGGCTGAGGAATGAGCAGTTCTTC.

This clonotype was observed many times. The chain links TRBV28 to TRBJ1-2; 10 bases agree with TRBD1. Unmatched junction bases numbered 6, after V lost 7 bases and J lost 4 bases. CDR3 size: 14 residues. Germline V gene data show CDR1 as MDHEN and CDR2 as SYDVKM. The CDR3 spells CASTPTGGVYGYTF. CDR3 sequence (DNA): TGTGCCAGCACCCCGACAGGGGGCGTCTATGGCTACACCTTC.

At least ten counts were recorded for this clonotype. V usage is TRBV5-1 and J usage is TRBJ2-3; TRBD2 aligns across 8 bases. CDR3 length: 12 residues. V gave up 4 bases and J gave up 6 bases; unmatched junction bases: 1. Germline V gives CDR1 SGHRS, CDR2 YFSETQ. The CDR3 here is CASSSGGDTQYF. The DNA of the CDR3 is TGCGCCAGCAGCAGCGGGGGCGATACGCAGTATTTT.

In this sample, this clonotype turned up many times. The chain couples TRBV12-3 or TRBV12-4 to TRBJ2-4; TRBD1 aligns across 9 bases. The CDR3 covers 16 residues. Trimming removed 6 bases from V and 5 bases from J; junction bases left unmatched: 11. Here the CDR3 reads CASRPGTGSHQNIQYF. The CDR3 nucleotides read TGTGCCAGCAGACCCGGGACAGGGTCACATCAAAACATTCAGTACTTC.

This clonotype showed up many times. V and J are TRBV28 and TRBJ2-1; TRBD2 matches at 7 bases. The CDR3 is 15 residues long. CDR1 and CDR2 (germline): MDHEN, SYDVKM. The J segment lost 2 bases and the V segment lost 5 bases, leaving 6 bases of the junction unmatched. The CDR3, as DNA: TGTGCCAGCAGTCCCCGGGGGGATGCCTACAATGAGCAGTTCTTC. Translating gives CASSPRGDAYNEQFF.

At least ten counts were recorded for this clonotype. The genes are TRBV5-4 and TRBJ2-2, with no clear D. The CDR3 length is 16 residues. Trimming removed 4 bases at V and 8 bases at J, with 21 bases between. Germline loops: CDR1 SGHNT, CDR2 YYREEE (reference sequence). CDR3 nucleotides: TGTGCCAGCAGCCGGTCGCAAGGTGGTCCACGGGGGGAGCTGTTTTTT. Amino acids: CASSRSQGGPRGELFF.

This clonotype came up many times. The chain has TRBV5-1 and TRBJ1-1; 10 bases align to TRBD1. Germline V gives CDR1 SGHRS, CDR2 YFSETQ. The V segment lost 4 bases and the J segment 4 bases; nucleotides outside the gene matches: 4. This CDR3 spans 14 amino acids. Here the CDR3 DNA reads TGCGCCAGCAGCGACCGGACAGGGGGCACTGAAGCTTTCTTT. It yields the protein CASSDRTGGTEAFF.

This clonotype was counted at least ten times. J is TRBJ2-2 and V is TRBV7-2, with D perhaps TRBD1 (5 bases). From germline, CDR1 is SGHTA and CDR2 FQGNSA. The CDR3 totals 16 residues. Trimming took 6 bases from V and 0 from J, leaving 14 bases between them. The CDR3 loop is CASRKTQGPNTGELFF. CDR3 coding DNA: TGTGCCAGCAGAAAGACGCAGGGCCCGAACACCGGGGAGCTGTTTTTT. Using reference TRBV7-2 and TRBJ2-2 for the parts outside the CDR3, the full variable domain is GAGVSQSPSNKVTEKGKDVELRCDPISGHTALYWYRQSLGQGLEFLIYFQGNSAPDKSGLPSDRFSAERTGGSVSTLTIQRTQQEDSAVYLCASRKTQGPNTGELFFGEGSRLTVL.

At least ten counts were recorded for this clonotype. The V and J genes are TRBV18 and TRBJ2-6, with D possibly being TRBD2 (5 bases). Germline CDR1 is KGHSH and CDR2 is LQKENI. V lost 5 bases, J lost 2 bases, and 10 bases lay in between. The CDR3 spans 15 residues. The CDR3 reads CASSVRGAGANVLTF. The CDR3 nucleotides are TGTGCCAGCTCAGTTCGGGGAGCTGGGGCCAACGTCCTGACTTTC.

This clonotype was detected ten times or more. This chain links TRBV28 with TRBJ1-2, with TRBD1 matching 8 bases. Trimming at V came to 6 bases and at J to 8 bases, leaving 5 bases not matched to a gene. The germline gives CDR1 MDHEN, CDR2 SYDVKM. CDR3 size: 12 residues. The CDR3 loop is CASRRTGWGYTF. CDR3 DNA sequence: TGTGCCAGCAGGAGGACAGGGTGGGGCTACACCTTC.

This clonotype was seen at least ten times. This sequence joins TRBV20-1 and TRBJ2-5; 15 bases agree with TRBD2. CDR3 length: 15 residues. Looked up from germline, CDR1 is DFQATT and CDR2 is SNEGSKA (reference sequence). V trimming: 6 bases; J trimming: 6 bases; junction bases outside the gene matches: 8. The CDR3: CSARDGTSGRQTQYF. CDR3 nucleotide sequence: TGCAGTGCCAGGGACGGGACTAGCGGGAGGCAGACCCAGTACTTC.

Judged by abundance, this clonotype is medium-sized (0.01 to 0.1%). The genes are TRBV7-8 and TRBJ2-5; TRBD1 matches at 9 bases. CDR3 size: 15 residues. Germline lookup yields CDR1 SGHVS and CDR2 FQNEAQ. V shed 0 bases and J 5 bases; nucleotides not matched to a gene: 4. In DNA form, the CDR3 reads TGTGCCAGCAGCTTAGCAACAGGGGGCCGGGAGACCCAGTACTTC. It specifies CASSLATGGRETQYF.